This T cell receptor (beta chain) was sequenced during a study of blood T cell repertoires in COVID-19. In the authors' methods: Cell counts per sample came from amplifying reference gene primers. TCRdb keeps only in-frame clones here, not all; method: immunoSEQ multiplex PCR. V and J calls and clone size are given by that table; D and trimming were obtained from the DNA. The sample lists 300,000 or so clones; 75% to 90% were seen once. In germline, CDR1 is SGHVS, CDR2 FNYEAQ. The CDR3 covers 15 residues. The V and J ends lost 2 bases and 2 bases respectively, with 12 bases between them. This clone was seen a handful of times.

The sequenced material came from peripheral blood. The sequence came from a woman aged 40 to 50 who had recovered from COVID-19. The chain couples TRBV7-6 to TRBJ1-1; weak D call: TRBD1 (5 bases). CDR3 in amino acids: CASSLMQGRNTEAFF. The CDR3 DNA reads as TGTGCCAGCAGCTTAATGCAGGGTCGAAACACTGAAGCTTTCTTT.